This T cell receptor (beta chain) was captured by sequencing in a study of blood T cell repertoires in COVID-19 (dated by TCRdb to the early 2020s). For the study in its entirety: The collaborator samples originated in the United States, Italy and Spain and spanned the acute and convalescent phases of COVID-19. The prospective study material was composed of cDNA or gDNA derived from T cells, B-cell-depleted T cells, or PBMCs. Deeply sampled blood TCRbeta repertoires from subjects exposed to, actively infected with, or recovered from COVID-19 were included in the dataset. The repertoires were released in a freely available public database intended as a resource for research on the immune response to SARS-CoV-2. The samples were drawn from two sources: the first 160 participants of the ongoing ImmuneRACE study, and 1,200 or so subjects contributed by 6 global collaborators. A de-identified subject ID, COVID-19 status, age in years and sex were almost always included in the sample metadata. Where available, HLA class I and class II types were taken from metadata supplied by the sample provider and were not determined by assay-based typing. Overall results and qualifications from the work: The amount of clinical and demographic metadata varied by source and participant and was provided uncurated.

The collaborating institutions used their own protocols to collect whole blood in K2EDTA tubes. For TCRbeta analysis, collaborator samples were shipped as frozen whole blood, as isolated PBMCs, or as DNA extracted from either sample type. About this clone: The clone's antigen remains unknown. Base-call qualities are not available, and no considerably larger clone is one nucleotide away.

TCRbeta CDR3 regions were amplified from genomic DNA by means of the immunoSEQ Assay, a bias-controlled multiplex PCR. Processing in the source paper ran as follows. The number of nucleated cells in each sample was estimated from the amplification of reference gene primers within the assay. Sequence reads were collapsed and filtered to measure the absolute abundance of every unique TCRbeta CDR3 rearrangement. For each sample, productive Simpson clonality was calculated as the square root of Simpson's diversity index across productive rearrangements. TCRdb took this table from immuneACCESS and kept in-frame rearrangements with V and J called. Such tables lack part of the clones; where checked against another copy, unresolved V genes explain under half of the gap, and the rest is unexplained. V and J calls plus clone size are reproduced from that table; the DNA served to infer D and trimming. For this sample the table gives about 240,000 clones, of which roughly four fifths were detected only once. In total, the top ten clones hold 4.7% of the sample.

The CDR3 measures 17 amino acids from cysteine to phenylalanine. Only the CDR3 portion is preserved as DNA: 51 bases, with reading frame beginning at the first base. CDR1 is given as MNHEY and CDR2 as SVGEGT, both from the germline V gene. Trimming at the junction amounts to 4 bases on V and 0 bases on J, and the germline ends lie 16 bases apart. The sequenced material came from peripheral blood. Rearrangement joined TRBV6-2 or TRBV6-3 to TRBJ1-5, with the identity of the D gene unclear. The TCR comes from a woman in her seventies with acute or convalescent COVID-19. The DNA sequence reads TGTGCCAGCAGTTCCCACATGGAGATTTATAGCAATCAGCCCCAGCATTTT. Its amino acids are CASSSHMEIYSNQPQHF.